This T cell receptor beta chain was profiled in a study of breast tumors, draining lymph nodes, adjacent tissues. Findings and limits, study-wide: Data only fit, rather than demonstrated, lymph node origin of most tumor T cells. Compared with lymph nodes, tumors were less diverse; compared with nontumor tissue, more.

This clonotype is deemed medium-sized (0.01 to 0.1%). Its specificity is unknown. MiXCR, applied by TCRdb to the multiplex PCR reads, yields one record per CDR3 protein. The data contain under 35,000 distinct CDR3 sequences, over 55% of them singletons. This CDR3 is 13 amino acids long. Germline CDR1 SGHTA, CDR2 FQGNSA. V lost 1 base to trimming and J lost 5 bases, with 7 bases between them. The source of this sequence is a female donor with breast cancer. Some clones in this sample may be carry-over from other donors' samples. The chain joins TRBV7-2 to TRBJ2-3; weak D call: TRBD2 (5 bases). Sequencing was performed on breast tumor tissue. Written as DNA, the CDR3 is TGTGCCAGCAGCTTAGAAGCGGAAGATACGCAGTATTTT. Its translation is CASSLEAEDTQYF.